The rows below give T cell receptor beta chains drawn from one sample of a study of T cell responses to AZD1222 COVID-19 vaccine. Some clones are missing from TCRdb's copy, which holds only in-frame ones; the method was immunoSEQ multiplex PCR. In the table there are around 140,000 clones, over 75% of which are singletons. The sequencing here drew on peripheral blood, taken on day 0 of AZD1222 vaccination. The receptors here all came from an adult in good health. Both conserved end residues are part of each CDR3. The order of the fields is J gene, CDR3 length, V gene, clone size, D gene, CDR3 protein, CDR3 DNA. The D gene is left open where the match is weak. Rows may omit the clone size; those that give it use once, few, many or a size class.

>TRBJ1-4|13|TRBV18|NA|TRBD1
CASSPGTAEKLFF
TGTGCCAGCTCACCAGGGACAGCCGAAAAACTGTTTTTT
>TRBJ2-5|14|TRBV5-6|NA|NA
CASSLVQQQETQYF
TGTGCCAGCAGCTTGGTCCAGCAACAAGAGACCCAGTACTTC
>TRBJ2-7|15|TRBV7-2|NA|NA
CASSLLIGLGYEQYF
TGTGCCAGCAGCTTATTAATTGGGCTCGGGTACGAGCAGTACTTC
>TRBJ2-1|16|TRBV3-1/TRBV3-2|NA|TRBD2
CASSALLAGSWDEQFF
TGTGCCAGCAGCGCTCTTTTAGCGGGGTCGTGGGATGAGCAGTTCTTC
>TRBJ2-7|11|TRBV3-1/TRBV3-2|NA|NA
CASSQAVEQYF
TGTGCCAGCAGCCAAGCAGTGGAGCAGTACTTC
>TRBJ1-4|11|TRBV5-3|NA|NA
CAIRAFEKLFF
TGTGCCATCCGGGCCTTTGAAAAACTGTTTTTT
>TRBJ1-2|13|TRBV2|NA|TRBD1
CASRQDRADGYTF
TGTGCCAGCAGACAAGACAGGGCGGATGGCTACACCTTC
>TRBJ1-1|13|TRBV19|NA|NA
CASSTILLTEAFF
TGTGCCAGTAGTACTATTCTTCTTACTGAAGCTTTCTTT
>TRBJ1-2|12|TRBV2|NA|NA
CASRFSYYGYTF
TGTGCCAGCAGGTTTTCTTACTATGGCTACACCTTC
>TRBJ1-2|14|TRBV10-3|NA|NA
CAISESGPPDGYTF
TGTGCCATCAGTGAGTCGGGGCCCCCGGATGGCTACACCTTC
>TRBJ1-5|13|TRBV18|NA|NA
CASRTTNAQPQHF
TGTGCCAGCCGAACGACTAATGCTCAGCCCCAGCATTTT
>TRBJ1-2|12|TRBV12-3/TRBV12-4|NA|NA
CASSFGRIGYTF
TGTGCCAGCAGTTTCGGAAGGATTGGCTACACCTTC
>TRBJ1-4|14|TRBV7-9|once|NA
CASGFFGTNEKLFF
TGTGCCAGCGGCTTTTTTGGGACTAATGAAAAACTGTTTTTT
>TRBJ1-1|14|TRBV27|NA|NA
CASSLGSMNTEAFF
TGTGCCAGCAGTCTAGGGTCTATGAACACTGAAGCTTTCTTT
>TRBJ2-7|13|TRBV7-9|NA|NA
CASSYPTNYEQYF
TGTGCCAGCAGCTACCCGACCAACTACGAGCAGTACTTC
>TRBJ1-1|12|TRBV29-1|NA|NA
CSVDEWNTEAFF
TGCAGCGTTGATGAATGGAACACTGAAGCTTTCTTT
>TRBJ1-1|14|TRBV10-3|NA|NA
CAIRGTPGDTEAFF
TGTGCCATCAGAGGGACACCGGGGGACACTGAAGCTTTCTTT